This T cell receptor (beta chain) stems from a study of cytomegalovirus exposure and HLA in healthy donors. Findings of the study overall: Most TCR sequences showed up rarely, but some public TCRs showed up in many donors. The productive fraction for most TCR beta V segments was about 87% or about 30% in an earlier analysis. Prediction of most subjects' HLA-A and HLA-B alleles by TCR beta sequences was reportedly accurate.

The table lists this clone with a count of one. Its target is unknown. Researchers ran the PCR with 60 Vbeta and 13 Jbeta primers. The table came from immunoSEQ multiplex PCR; TCRdb's copy has only in-frame clones and leaves some out. The sample includes over 130,000 clones, 82% of them seen just once. Germline V CDR1 and CDR2: MGHRA, YSYEKL. The CDR3 has 18 amino acids. Germline trimming cut 3 bases from V and 3 bases from J; bases unmatched to any gene: 12. The receptor comes from a male donor in good health and CMV-seronegative. The rearrangement uses TRBV4-1 and TRBJ2-7; 12 nucleotides agree with TRBD2. The sequenced material came from PBMCs. The CDR3 reads CASSQPTGGLAGLYEQYF. The DNA of the CDR3 is TGCGCCAGCAGCCAGCCTACGGGAGGACTAGCGGGGCTCTACGAGCAGTACTTC.